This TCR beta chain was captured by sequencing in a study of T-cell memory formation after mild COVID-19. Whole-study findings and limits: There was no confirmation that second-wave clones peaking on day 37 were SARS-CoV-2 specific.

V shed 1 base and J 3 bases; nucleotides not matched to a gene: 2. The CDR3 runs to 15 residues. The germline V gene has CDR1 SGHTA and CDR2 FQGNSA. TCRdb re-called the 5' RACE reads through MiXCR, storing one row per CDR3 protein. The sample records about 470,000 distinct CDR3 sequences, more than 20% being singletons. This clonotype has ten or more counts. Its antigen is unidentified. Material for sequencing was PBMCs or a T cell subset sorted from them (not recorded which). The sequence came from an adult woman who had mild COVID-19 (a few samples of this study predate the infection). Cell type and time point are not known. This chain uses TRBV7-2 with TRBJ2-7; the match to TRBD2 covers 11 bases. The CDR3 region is CASSLDLAGGYEQYF. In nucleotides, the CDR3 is TGTGCCAGCAGCTTAGATCTAGCGGGAGGCTACGAGCAGTACTTC.